This T cell receptor beta chain was observed in a study of human T cells and chemical hapten exposure. Study-wide context: Patch testing placed 0.01% DPC on the upper back, with readings at 6 days.

Using its own MiXCR run on the RACE reads, TCRdb lists one record per CDR3 protein. The profile shows approximately 370,000 distinct CDR3 sequences, 4.5% to 7% of them singletons. This clonotype was counted ten times or more. Looked up from germline, CDR1 is MDHEN and CDR2 is SYDVKM. The V end was cut by 6 bases, the J end by 10 bases, with 36 bases between. This CDR3 has 20 residues. Time point: pre-sensitization, week 0. As to treatment: therapeutic diphenylcyclopropenone sensitization with weekly scalp DPC. The clonotype comes from a woman under 30 with alopecia areata. Some clones in this sample may be carry-over from other donors' samples. The sequencing used whole blood, collected in connection with sensitization to the hapten diphenylcyclopropenone (DPC). The genes are TRBV28 and TRBJ1-4; D not resolved. CDR3 sequence: CASSPLALEYRRLYLVKLFF. The CDR3, as DNA: TGTGCCAGCAGCCCCCTCGCGTTGGAGTACCGCCGTTTGTACCTAGTAAAACTGTTTTTT. Variable domain in full (rest from reference TRBV28 and TRBJ1-4): DVKVTQSSRYLVKRTGEKVFLECVQDMDHENMFWYRQDPGLGLRLIYFSYDVKMKEKGDIPEGYSVSREKKERFSLILESASTNQTSMYLCASSPLALEYRRLYLVKLFFGSGTQLSVL.